These 10 T cell receptor beta chains were all obtained from the same sample, sequenced in a study of human T cells and chemical hapten exposure. Via MiXCR, TCRdb re-called the RACE reads, giving one row per CDR3 protein. The data hold about 96,000 distinct CDR3 sequences, with 7.5% to 10% observed a single time. Stated time point: patch test 2, 6 weeks after DPC sensitization. Treatment meaning: therapeutic diphenylcyclopropenone sensitization with weekly scalp DPC. The sequencing used whole blood, collected in connection with sensitization to the hapten diphenylcyclopropenone (DPC). Source of these receptors: a woman aged 35 to 49 with alopecia areata. Some clones in this sample may be carry-over from other donors' samples.

Comment on this clonotype: An end of the junction does not agree with germline; a read error may underlie this. The J gene is TRBJ2-6, the V gene TRBV11-3; 7 bases fit TRBD1. CDR3 length equals 16 residues. The germline CDR1 and CDR2 sequences are SGHNT and YENEEA. The CDR3 loop reads CASSGTASSGTNVLTF. Written as DNA, the CDR3 is TGTGCCAGCAGCGGGACAGCGAGCTCTGGGACCAACGTCCTGACTTTC.

The chain combines TRBV5-1 with TRBJ2-1; 13 nucleotides align to TRBD2. Germline CDR1 SGHRS, CDR2 YFSETQ. This CDR3 has 15 amino acids. V lost 0 bases to trimming and J lost 9 bases; unmatched junction nucleotides: 3. The CDR3 sequence is CASSLEGLAGPEQFF. The CDR3 nucleotides are TGCGCCAGCAGCTTGGAGGGACTAGCGGGACCTGAGCAGTTCTTC.

This clonotype turned up a few times. As DNA, the CDR3 is TGCGCCAGCGCCGACAGGGGACTAGCGATACCCTACGAGCAGTACTTC. It is translated as CASADRGLAIPYEQYF. J is TRBJ2-7 and V is TRBV10-1; 10 bases agree with TRBD2. Germline CDR1 is WNHNN and CDR2 is SYGVQD (reference sequence). The CDR3 totals 16 residues. V lost 8 bases, J lost 2 bases, and 12 bases stayed unmatched.

This clonotype was detected only once. The J gene is TRBJ2-4, the V gene TRBV7-2; a weak D match, TRBD1 (6 bases). This CDR3 has 11 amino acids. V lost 8 bases, J lost 5 bases, and 7 bases lay in between. From germline, CDR1 is SGHTA and CDR2 FQGNSA. DNA of the CDR3: TGTGCCAGCCGGACAGAAAACATTCAGTACTTC. This gives the protein CASRTENIQYF.

The chain employs TRBV3-1 and TRBJ1-5, with a tentative D call TRBD1 (6 bases). Trimming stripped 1 base from V and 5 bases from J, with 18 bases between. Germline assignment: CDR1 LGHDT and CDR2 YNNKEL (reference sequence). This CDR3 spans 17 amino acids. The CDR3 nucleotides read TGTGCCAGCAGCCAAGGGGGGGGCGGATTGGGAGATCAGCCCCAGCATTTT. Translated, it gives CASSQGGGGLGDQPQHF. Complete variable domain (other parts from reference TRBV3-1 and TRBJ1-5): DTAVSQTPKYLVTQMGNDKSIKCEQNLGHDTMYWYKQDSKKFLKIMFSYNNKELIINETVPNRFSPKSPDKAHLNLHINSLELGDSAVYFCASSQGGGGLGDQPQHFGDGTRLSIL.

In its sample, this clonotype was seen a few times. CDR3: CASSLLRLAEQFF. The DNA for the CDR3 is TGTGCCAGCAGCTTACTTCGATTGGCTGAGCAGTTCTTC. This chain connects TRBV7-2 to TRBJ2-1; no clear D gene. Trimming stripped 2 bases from V and 9 bases from J, with 11 bases between. CDR3 length: 13 residues. Germline CDR1 SGHTA, CDR2 FQGNSA.

The V and J genes are TRBV12-3 or TRBV12-4 and TRBJ2-3; no firm D call. This CDR3 has 12 residues. Trimming took 3 bases from V and 4 from J, leaving 5 bases between them. The CDR3 DNA reads TGTGCCAGCAGTTTTTCCCCAGATACGCAGTATTTT. It translates to CASSFSPDTQYF.

The chain joins TRBV10-3 to TRBJ2-6; 9 bases map to TRBD1. The trim removed 9 bases at V and 2 bases at J, leaving 2 bases unmatched. Per the germline V gene, CDR1 is ENHRY and CDR2 is SYGVKD. The CDR3 has 14 amino acids. The DNA of the CDR3 is TGTGCCATTGGACAGGGGACTGGGGCCAACGTCCTGACTTTC. Its translation is CAIGQGTGANVLTF.

This clonotype was recorded a few times. The V call is TRBV12-3 or TRBV12-4, the J call TRBJ1-1, with 9 bases matching TRBD1. The CDR3 runs to 13 residues. With 6 bases clipped from V and 4 bases from J, the junction kept 3 bases outside the gene matches. Here the CDR3 DNA reads TGTGCCAGCAGGGGACAGGGAGCCACTGAAGCTTTCTTT. As protein: CASRGQGATEAFF.

The rearrangement joins TRBV28 to TRBJ1-6, with D unclear. Trimming removed 1 base at V and 7 bases at J, with 14 bases between. CDR1 is MDHEN, CDR2 SYDVKM, per germline. CDR3 length: 16 residues. As DNA, the CDR3 is TGTGCCAGCAGTTTATCGGCAGGCGATCTCAATTCACCCCTCCACTTT. The encoded protein is CASSLSAGDLNSPLHF.